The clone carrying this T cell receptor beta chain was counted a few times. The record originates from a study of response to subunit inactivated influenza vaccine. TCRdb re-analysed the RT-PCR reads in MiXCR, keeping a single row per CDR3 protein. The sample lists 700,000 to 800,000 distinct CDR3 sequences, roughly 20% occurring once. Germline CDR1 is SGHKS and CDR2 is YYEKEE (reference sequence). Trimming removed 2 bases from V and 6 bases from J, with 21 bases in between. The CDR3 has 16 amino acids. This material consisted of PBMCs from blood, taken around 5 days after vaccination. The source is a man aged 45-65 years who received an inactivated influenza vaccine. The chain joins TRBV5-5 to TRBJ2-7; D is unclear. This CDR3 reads CASSFEKGFGQGEQYF. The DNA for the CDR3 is TGTGCCAGCAGCTTTGAAAAAGGGTTTGGGCAAGGCGAGCAGTACTTC. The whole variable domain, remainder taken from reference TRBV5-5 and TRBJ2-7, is DAGVTQSPTHLIKTRGQQVTLRCSPISGHKSVSWYQQVLGQGPQFIFQYYEKEERGRGNFPDRFSARQFPNYSSELNVNALLLGDSALYLCASSFEKGFGQGEQYFGPGTRLTVT.